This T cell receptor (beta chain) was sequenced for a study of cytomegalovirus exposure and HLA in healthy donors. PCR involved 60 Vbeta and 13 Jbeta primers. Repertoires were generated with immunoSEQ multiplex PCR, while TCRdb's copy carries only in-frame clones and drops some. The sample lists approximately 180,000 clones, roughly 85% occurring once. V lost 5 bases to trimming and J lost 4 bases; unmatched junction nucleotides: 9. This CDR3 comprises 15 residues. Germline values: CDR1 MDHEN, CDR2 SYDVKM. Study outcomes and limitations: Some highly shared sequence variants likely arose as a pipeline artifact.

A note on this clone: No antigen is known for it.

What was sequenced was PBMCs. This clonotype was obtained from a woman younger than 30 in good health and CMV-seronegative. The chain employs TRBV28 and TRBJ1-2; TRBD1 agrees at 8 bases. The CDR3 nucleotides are TGTGCCAGCAGTACCCCGACAGGGGCGACCTATGGCTACACCTTC. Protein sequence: CASSTPTGATYGYTF.